This TCR beta chain is from a study of T cell repertoires in aging, cancer and after chemotherapy. As for the study in general: Donor ages fell into six groups from 30 or younger up to 70 or older. Pre- and post-chemotherapy samples were paired from glioblastoma patients treated with temozolomide-based therapy.

Concerning this clonotype itself: No antigen is known for it. This sequence may be a read error, since a much larger clone differs from it by one base.

Whole-study results and caveats: In cancer patients, declining TCR diversity with age involved lost richness and lost evenness.

A mixed TRB-A/B primer pool amplified rearranged TRB by multiplex touch-down PCR. TCRdb re-called the multiplex PCR reads through MiXCR, storing one row per CDR3 protein. The sample includes about 950 distinct CDR3 sequences, around a quarter of them seen just once. V gave up 4 bases and J gave up 4 bases; unmatched junction bases: 5. In germline, CDR1 is MNHEY, CDR2 SVGAGI. The CDR3 totals 15 residues. TCR beta rearrangements were amplified from peripheral blood genomic DNA. The chain links TRBV6-5 to TRBJ1-1, with TRBD1 matching over 11 bases. This clonotype was sampled from a human donor with a solid tumor. Sequenced input: blood. CDR3 sequence: CASSSTGTGGTEAFF. In nucleotides, the CDR3 is TGTGCCAGCAGTTCCACCGGGACAGGGGGCACTGAAGCTTTCTTT.